Below, 18 T cell receptor beta chains from the same sample are listed, as sequenced in a study of T-cell reconstitution after alpha-beta-depleted transplantation in children. Library preparation (for TCRbeta) was performed with unique molecular identifiers. TCRdb itself ran the PCR reads through MiXCR, one entry per CDR3 protein. The profile covers some 600,000 distinct CDR3 sequences, with 10% to 15% appearing a single time and over 2% taken by the ten largest. The sample was PBMCs, mostly from graft donor cells, taken 360 days after TCRalphabeta/CD19-depleted stem cell transplant. These receptors all stem from a male patient younger than 18 who had a stem cell transplant for acute myeloid leukemia, so the T cells may come from the graft donor.

This clonotype appeared a few times. This chain links TRBV10-3 with TRBJ2-3; 9 bases line up with TRBD1. This CDR3 has 18 amino acids. CDR1 and CDR2 (germline): ENHRY, SYGVKD. With 6 bases clipped from V and 2 bases from J, the junction kept 15 bases outside the gene matches. CDR3 protein: CAISGLSERDRVTDTQYF. DNA for the CDR3: TGTGCCATCAGCGGTCTAAGCGAACGGGACAGGGTCACAGATACGCAGTATTTT.

This clonotype turned up a few times. This rearrangement joins TRBV7-9 to TRBJ2-4; 8 nucleotides agree with TRBD2. CDR1 and CDR2 (germline): SEHNR, FQNEAQ (reference sequence). With V trimmed by 6 bases and J by 8 bases, 15 bases remained unmatched. This CDR3 is built from 16 residues. CDR3 DNA sequence: TGTGCCAGCAGAAAACGAGGCGACGGGAGGGGAGACATTCAGTACTTC. It yields the protein CASRKRGDGRGDIQYF.

The chain is built from TRBV28 and TRBJ2-5; TRBD2 matches at 8 bases. CDR1 and CDR2 (germline): MDHEN, SYDVKM. The CDR3 sequence is 14 residues long. V shed 8 bases, J shed 5 bases, and the junction held 10 bases outside the gene matches. This CDR3 reads CASDRGSGKETQYF. The CDR3 nucleotides read TGTGCCAGCGACCGAGGTAGCGGGAAGGAGACCCAGTACTTC.

This clonotype was detected only a few times. CDR3 sequence reads: CATQGAGASNQPQHF. DNA for the CDR3: TGTGCCACGCAGGGGGCCGGTGCCTCAAATCAGCCCCAGCATTTT. The chain has TRBV10-3 and TRBJ1-5, with 8 bases fitting TRBD1. The CDR3 contains 15 residues. Losses at the gene ends were 10 bases for V and 4 bases for J; bases not matched to a gene: 12. CDR1 and CDR2 from the germline V gene are ENHRY and SYGVKD.

The chain has TRBV5-1 and TRBJ2-7, with 9 bases fitting TRBD2. The germline V gene encodes CDR1 SGHRS and CDR2 YFSETQ. This CDR3 has 13 amino acids. After removal of 3 bases from V and 4 bases from J, the junction contained 2 bases not matched to a gene. CDR3 loop: CASSWGLAYEQYF. CDR3 nucleotide sequence: TGCGCCAGCAGCTGGGGACTAGCTTACGAGCAGTACTTC.

The chain links TRBV5-1 to TRBJ2-7, with TRBD2 matching 13 bases. CDR3 length: 17 residues. Germline V lookup: CDR1 SGHRS, CDR2 YFSETQ. The trim removed 2 bases at V and 2 bases at J, leaving 7 bases unmatched. The CDR3 coding sequence is TGCGCCAGCAGCTTCTCCGTCGGGACTAGCGGGACCTACGAGCAGTACTTC. Amino acid sequence: CASSFSVGTSGTYEQYF.

This clonotype came up a few times. The rearrangement uses TRBV20-1 and TRBJ1-1; 7 positions agree with TRBD1. CDR1 and CDR2 (germline): DFQATT, SNEGSKA (reference sequence). There are 14 residues in the CDR3. The V gene end was trimmed by 4 bases and the J gene end by 5 bases; junction bases not matched to a gene: 10. CDR3 region: CSATEGAGGTEAFF. In DNA, the CDR3 is TGCAGTGCTACCGAGGGGGCCGGGGGAACTGAAGCTTTCTTT.

This clonotype was counted between two and nine times. The genes are TRBV20-1 and TRBJ2-7; 9 bases map to TRBD2. Germline V gene lookup returns CDR1 DFQATT and CDR2 SNEGSKA (reference sequence). V shed 6 bases, J shed 3 bases, and the junction held 15 bases outside the gene matches. CDR3 length: 16 amino acids. The CDR3 DNA sequence: TGCAGTGCCCCGCCGAGGGCTAGCGGGATCTTCTACGAGCAGTACTTC. Translated: CSAPPRASGIFYEQYF.

The chain has TRBV5-6 and TRBJ2-3, with D tentatively TRBD1 (5 bases). Germline CDR1 SGHDT, CDR2 YYEEEE. V was cut by 2 bases and J by 2 bases, with 12 bases left in between. The CDR3 spans 15 residues. The DNA for the CDR3 is TGTGCCAGCAGCTTTTTAACAGGCCCCACAGATACGCAGTATTTT. The encoded protein is CASSFLTGPTDTQYF.

The V and J genes are TRBV6-1 and TRBJ1-1; possibly TRBD1 for D (5 bases). Germline assignment: CDR1 MNHNS and CDR2 SASEGT. This CDR3 has 14 residues. V was shortened by 3 bases and J by 1 base, with 9 bases between the two germline ends. DNA of the CDR3: TGTGCCAGCAGTGAGACAGCGGGGAACACTGAAGCTTTCTTT. Its translation: CASSETAGNTEAFF.

V usage is TRBV6-2 or TRBV6-3 and J usage is TRBJ2-1, with 8 bases identical to TRBD2. This CDR3 is built from 15 residues. The ends lost 1 base at V and 6 bases at J; junction bases unmatched: 5. Looked up from germline, CDR1 is MNHEY and CDR2 is SVGEGT. The CDR3 nucleotides are TGTGCCAGCAGTTACTACCGGGAGGGCGGCAATGAGCAGTTCTTC. Translation: CASSYYREGGNEQFF.

This clonotype was observed a few times. The rearrangement joins TRBV7-2 to TRBJ2-6, with 10 bases identical to TRBD1. The CDR3 consists of 16 residues. Trimming took 0 bases from V and 10 from J; bases not matched to a gene: 6. Germline CDR1 reads SGHTA; CDR2 reads FQGNSA. The CDR3 DNA reads TGTGCCAGCAGCTTAGCTTGGTGGACAGGGGGAAACGTCCTGACTTTC. It encodes CASSLAWWTGGNVLTF.

This chain connects TRBV6-2 or TRBV6-3 to TRBJ1-1, with TRBD1 matching over 8 bases. The ends lost 4 bases at V and 3 bases at J; junction bases unmatched: 10. CDR1 and CDR2 (germline): MNHEY, SVGEGT. This CDR3 has 16 residues. The CDR3 sequence is CASSSWTGKKHTEAFF. For the CDR3, the DNA is TGTGCCAGCAGTTCCTGGACAGGGAAAAAGCACACTGAAGCTTTCTTT.

This clonotype was picked up many times. J is TRBJ2-1 and V is TRBV11-2; possible D gene TRBD1, 6 bases. The CDR3 runs to 16 residues. The germline gives CDR1 SGHAT, CDR2 FQNNGV. V gave up 2 bases and J gave up 7 bases, with 18 bases separating them. The DNA for the CDR3 is TGTGCCAGCAGCTTAATCCAGGGGCTAACTTTGAATGAGCAGTTCTTC. Protein sequence: CASSLIQGLTLNEQFF.

For this clonotype: One end of the junction fails to match germline, which may point to a read error. The chain uses TRBV28 and TRBJ2-1, with 13 nucleotides matching TRBD2. The CDR3 is 13 residues long. CDR1 MDHEN and CDR2 SYDVKM come from the germline V gene. CDR3 protein: CGWGLAGRNEQFF. The CDR3 nucleotides are TGCGGGTGGGGACTAGCGGGAAGGAATGAGCAGTTCTTC. Full variable domain (missing parts from reference TRBV28 and TRBJ2-1): DVKVTQSSRYLVKRTGEKVFLECVQDMDHENMFWYRQDPGLGLRLIYFSYDVKMKEKGDIPEGYSVSREKKERFSLILESASTNQTSMYLCGWGLAGRNEQFFGPGTRLTVL.

The table lists this clonotype with a few counts. A read error may account for a junction end that differs from germline. The chain carries TRBV3-1 and TRBJ1-6; D call uncertain. Per germline, CDR1 LGHDT and CDR2 YNNKEL (reference sequence). The CDR3 sequence is 13 residues long. CDR3 sequence reads: CASSQSAGVLRYF. CDR3 in DNA: TGTGCCAGCAGCCAATCTGCCGGGGTCTTGAGATACTTT.

This clonotype was recorded at least ten times. The J gene is TRBJ2-5, the V gene TRBV5-6; D gene unclear. V was shortened by 7 bases and J by 4 bases, with 14 bases between the two germline ends. Germline values: CDR1 SGHDT, CDR2 YYEEEE. The CDR3 spans 13 residues. The CDR3 DNA follows: TGTGCCAGCCTAGTCGGAGCGAGAGAGACCCAGTACTTC. Translation gives CASLVGARETQYF.

This clonotype was picked up a small number of times. The chain combines TRBV28 with TRBJ1-2, with D hard to call. The germline CDR1 and CDR2 sequences are MDHEN and SYDVKM. Trimming stripped 3 bases from V and 8 bases from J, with 10 bases between. This CDR3 has 12 residues. The CDR3 DNA is TGTGCCAGCAGTTTGCGCCAGCCAGGCTACACCTTC. Translated, it gives CASSLRQPGYTF.